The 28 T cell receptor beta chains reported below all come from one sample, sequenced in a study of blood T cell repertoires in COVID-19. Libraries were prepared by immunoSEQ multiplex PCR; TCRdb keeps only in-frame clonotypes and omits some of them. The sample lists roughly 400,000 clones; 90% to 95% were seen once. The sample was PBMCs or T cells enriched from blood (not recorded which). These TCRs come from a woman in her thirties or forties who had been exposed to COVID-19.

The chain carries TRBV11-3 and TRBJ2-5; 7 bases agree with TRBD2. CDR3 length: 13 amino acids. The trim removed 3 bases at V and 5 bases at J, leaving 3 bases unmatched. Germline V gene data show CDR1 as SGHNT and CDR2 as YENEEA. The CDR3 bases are TGTGCCAGCAGCTTCGGGGGGAGGGAGACCCAGTACTTC. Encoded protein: CASSFGGRETQYF.

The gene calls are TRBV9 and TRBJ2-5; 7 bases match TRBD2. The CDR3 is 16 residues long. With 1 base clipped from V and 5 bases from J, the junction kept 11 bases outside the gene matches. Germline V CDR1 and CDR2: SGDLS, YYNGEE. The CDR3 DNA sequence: TGTGCCAGCAGCGTAACTGTATCCGGGACTAAGGAGACCCAGTACTTC. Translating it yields CASSVTVSGTKETQYF.

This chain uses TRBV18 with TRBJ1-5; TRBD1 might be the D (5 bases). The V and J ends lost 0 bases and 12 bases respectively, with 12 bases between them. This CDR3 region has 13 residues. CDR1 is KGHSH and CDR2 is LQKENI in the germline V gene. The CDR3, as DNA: TGTGCCAGCTCACCACCTGGAGGGGATCACCAGCATTTT. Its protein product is CASSPPGGDHQHF.

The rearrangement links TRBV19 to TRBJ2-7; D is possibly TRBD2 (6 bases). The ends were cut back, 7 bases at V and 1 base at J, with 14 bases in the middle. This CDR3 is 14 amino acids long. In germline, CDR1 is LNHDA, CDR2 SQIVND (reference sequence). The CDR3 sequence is CASTPRDSSYEQYF. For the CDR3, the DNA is TGTGCCAGTACCCCCAGGGACTCTTCCTACGAGCAGTACTTC.

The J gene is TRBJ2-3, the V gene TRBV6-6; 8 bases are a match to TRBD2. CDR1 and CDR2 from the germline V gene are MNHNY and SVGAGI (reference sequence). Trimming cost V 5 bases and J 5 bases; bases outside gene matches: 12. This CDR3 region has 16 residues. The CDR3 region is CASSQPSGPPGDTQYF. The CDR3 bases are TGTGCCAGCAGTCAACCTAGCGGGCCCCCCGGAGATACGCAGTATTTT.

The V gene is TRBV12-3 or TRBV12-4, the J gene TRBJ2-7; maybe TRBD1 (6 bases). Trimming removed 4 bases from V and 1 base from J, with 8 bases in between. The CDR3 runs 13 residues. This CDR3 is CASSSTGSYEQYF. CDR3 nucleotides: TGTGCCAGCAGTTCAACAGGGTCCTACGAGCAGTACTTC.

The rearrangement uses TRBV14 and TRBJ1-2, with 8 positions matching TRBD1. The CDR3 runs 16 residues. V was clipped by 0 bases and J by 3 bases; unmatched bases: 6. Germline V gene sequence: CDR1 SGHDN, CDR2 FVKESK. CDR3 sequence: CASSQDLDRAHYGYTF. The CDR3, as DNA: TGTGCCAGCAGCCAAGATTTGGACAGGGCCCACTATGGCTACACCTTC.

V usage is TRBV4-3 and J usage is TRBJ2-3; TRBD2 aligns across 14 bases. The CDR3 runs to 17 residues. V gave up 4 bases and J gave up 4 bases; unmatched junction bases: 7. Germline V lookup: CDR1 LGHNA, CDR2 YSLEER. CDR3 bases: TGCGCCAGCAGCCCTGGACTAGCGGGAGGATCATCAGATACGCAGTATTTT. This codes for CASSPGLAGGSSDTQYF.

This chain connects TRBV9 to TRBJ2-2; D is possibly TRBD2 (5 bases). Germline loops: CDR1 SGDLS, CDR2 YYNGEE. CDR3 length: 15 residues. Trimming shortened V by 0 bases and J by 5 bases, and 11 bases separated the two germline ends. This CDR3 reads CASSVGPPGTGELFF. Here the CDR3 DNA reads TGTGCCAGCAGCGTAGGTCCCCCGGGAACCGGGGAGCTGTTTTTT.

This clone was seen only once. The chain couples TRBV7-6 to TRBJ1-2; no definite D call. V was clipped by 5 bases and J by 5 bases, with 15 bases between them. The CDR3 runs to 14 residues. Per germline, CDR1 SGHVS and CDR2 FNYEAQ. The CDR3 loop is CASSARTGEYGYTF. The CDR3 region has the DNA TGTGCCAGCAGCGCGCGGACGGGAGAATATGGCTACACCTTC.

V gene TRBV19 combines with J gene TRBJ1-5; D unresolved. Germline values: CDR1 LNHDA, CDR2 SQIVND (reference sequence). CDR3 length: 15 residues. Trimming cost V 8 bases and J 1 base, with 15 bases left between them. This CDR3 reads CASDIEGRSNQPQHF. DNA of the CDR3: TGTGCCAGTGATATCGAGGGCCGAAGCAATCAGCCCCAGCATTTT.

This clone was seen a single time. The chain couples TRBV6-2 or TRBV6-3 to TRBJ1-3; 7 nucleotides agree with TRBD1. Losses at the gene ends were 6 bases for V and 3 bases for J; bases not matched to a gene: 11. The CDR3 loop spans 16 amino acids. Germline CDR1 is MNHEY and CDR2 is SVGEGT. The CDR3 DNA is TGTGCCAGCAGCCAACCCCCGGGACAGCATGGAAACACCATATATTTT. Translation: CASSQPPGQHGNTIYF.

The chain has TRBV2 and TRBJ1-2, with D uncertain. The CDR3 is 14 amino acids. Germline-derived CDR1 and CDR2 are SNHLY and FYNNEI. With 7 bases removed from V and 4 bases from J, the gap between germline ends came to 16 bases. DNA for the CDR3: TGTGCCAGCACCCGCCCGGCGGTTGGCTATGGCTACACCTTC. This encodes CASTRPAVGYGYTF.

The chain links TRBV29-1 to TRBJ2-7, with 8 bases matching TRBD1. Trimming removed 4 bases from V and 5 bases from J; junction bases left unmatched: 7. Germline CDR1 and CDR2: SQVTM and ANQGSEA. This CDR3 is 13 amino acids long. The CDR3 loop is CSVVSDRGHEQYF. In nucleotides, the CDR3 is TGCAGCGTTGTGTCAGACAGGGGCCACGAGCAGTACTTC.

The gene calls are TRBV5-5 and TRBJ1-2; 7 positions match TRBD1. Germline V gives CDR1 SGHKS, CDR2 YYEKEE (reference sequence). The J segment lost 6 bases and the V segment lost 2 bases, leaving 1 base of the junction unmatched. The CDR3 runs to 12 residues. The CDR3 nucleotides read TGTGCCAGCAGCTTAGACAGGGATGGCTACACCTTC. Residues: CASSLDRDGYTF.

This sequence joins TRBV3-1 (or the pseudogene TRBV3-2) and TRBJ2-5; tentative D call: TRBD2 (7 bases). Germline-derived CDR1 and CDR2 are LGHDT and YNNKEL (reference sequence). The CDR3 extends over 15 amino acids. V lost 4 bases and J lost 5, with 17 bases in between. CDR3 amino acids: CASSPSGGMGETQYF. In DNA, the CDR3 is TGTGCCAGCAGCCCCTCGGGGGGCATGGGGGAGACCCAGTACTTC.

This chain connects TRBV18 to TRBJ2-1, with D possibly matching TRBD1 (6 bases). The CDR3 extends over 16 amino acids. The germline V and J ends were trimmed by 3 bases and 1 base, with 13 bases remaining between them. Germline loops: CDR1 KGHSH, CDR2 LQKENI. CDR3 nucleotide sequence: TGTGCCAGCTCACCGCAACAGGGAAGGTCCTACAATGAGCAGTTCTTC. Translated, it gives CASSPQQGRSYNEQFF.

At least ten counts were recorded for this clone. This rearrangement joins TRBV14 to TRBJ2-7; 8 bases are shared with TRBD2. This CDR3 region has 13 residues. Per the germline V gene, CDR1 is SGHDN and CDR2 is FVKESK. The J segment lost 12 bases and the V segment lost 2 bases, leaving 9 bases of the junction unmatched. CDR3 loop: CASSQPGGSPRYF. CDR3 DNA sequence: TGTGCCAGCAGCCAACCGGGAGGGTCACCCAGGTACTTC.

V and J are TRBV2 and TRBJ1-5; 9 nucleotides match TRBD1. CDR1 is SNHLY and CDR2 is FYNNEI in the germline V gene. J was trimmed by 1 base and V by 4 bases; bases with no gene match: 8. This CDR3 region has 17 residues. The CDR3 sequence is CASSVPGQGLSNQPQHF. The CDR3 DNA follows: TGTGCCAGCAGTGTACCGGGACAGGGATTAAGCAATCAGCCCCAGCATTTT.

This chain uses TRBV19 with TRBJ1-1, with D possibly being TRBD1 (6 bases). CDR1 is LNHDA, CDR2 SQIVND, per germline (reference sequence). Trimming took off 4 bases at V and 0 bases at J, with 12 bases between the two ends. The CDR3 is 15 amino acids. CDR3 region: CASSRGQRMNTEAFF. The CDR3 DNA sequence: TGTGCCAGTAGTAGGGGGCAGAGGATGAACACTGAAGCTTTCTTT.

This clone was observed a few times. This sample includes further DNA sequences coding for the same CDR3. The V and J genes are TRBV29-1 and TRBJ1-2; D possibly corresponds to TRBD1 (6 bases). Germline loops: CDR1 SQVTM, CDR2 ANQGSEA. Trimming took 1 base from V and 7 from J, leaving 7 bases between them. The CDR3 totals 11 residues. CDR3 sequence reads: CSVEGGGGYTF. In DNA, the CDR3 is TGCAGCGTTGAAGGAGGGGGTGGCTACACCTTC.

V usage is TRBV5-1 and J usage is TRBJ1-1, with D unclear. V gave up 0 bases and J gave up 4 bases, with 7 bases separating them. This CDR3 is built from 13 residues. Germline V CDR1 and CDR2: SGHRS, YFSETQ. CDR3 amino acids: CASSLATSTEAFF. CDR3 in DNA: TGCGCCAGCAGCTTGGCGACAAGCACTGAAGCTTTCTTT.

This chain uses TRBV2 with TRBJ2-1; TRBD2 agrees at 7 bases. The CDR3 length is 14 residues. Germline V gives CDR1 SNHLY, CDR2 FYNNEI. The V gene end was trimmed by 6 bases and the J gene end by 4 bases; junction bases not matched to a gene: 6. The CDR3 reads CASSAGRGYNEQFF. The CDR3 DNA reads TGTGCCAGCAGCGCTGGGAGGGGTTACAATGAGCAGTTCTTC. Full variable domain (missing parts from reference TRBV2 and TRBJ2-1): EPEVTQTPSHQVTQMGQEVILRCVPISNHLYFYWYRQILGQKVEFLVSFYNNEISEKSEIFDDQFSVERPDGSNFTLKIRSTKLEDSAMYFCASSAGRGYNEQFFGPGTRLTVL.

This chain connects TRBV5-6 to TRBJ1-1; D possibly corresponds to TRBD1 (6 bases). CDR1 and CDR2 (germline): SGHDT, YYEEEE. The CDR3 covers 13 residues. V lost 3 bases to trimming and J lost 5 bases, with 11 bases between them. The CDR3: CASSWGRRTEAFF. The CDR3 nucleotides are TGTGCCAGCAGCTGGGGGCGTAGGACTGAAGCTTTCTTT.

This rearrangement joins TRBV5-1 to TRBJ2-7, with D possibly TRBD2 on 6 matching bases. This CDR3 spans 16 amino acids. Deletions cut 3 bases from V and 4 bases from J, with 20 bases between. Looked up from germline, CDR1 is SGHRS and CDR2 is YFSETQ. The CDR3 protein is CASSWGGGNGLYEQYF. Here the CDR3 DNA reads TGCGCCAGCAGCTGGGGAGGTGGAAATGGCCTATACGAGCAGTACTTC.

The CDR3 DNA reads TGTGCCAGCAGCTTAGCTTCGCGGGGGGGCACTGAAGCTTTCTTT. It specifies CASSLASRGGTEAFF. The chain couples TRBV7-8 to TRBJ1-1; TRBD1 is a possible D gene (5 bases). Germline lookup yields CDR1 SGHVS and CDR2 FQNEAQ. The length of the CDR3 is 15 residues. Trimming stripped 0 bases from V and 4 bases from J, with 12 bases between. Together with reference TRBV7-8 and TRBJ1-1, the CDR3 gives the full variable domain: GAGVSQSPRYKVAKRGQDVALRCDPISGHVSLFWYQQALGQGPEFLTYFQNEAQLDKSGLPSDRFFAERPEGSVSTLKIQRTQQEDSAVYLCASSLASRGGTEAFFGQGTRLTVV.

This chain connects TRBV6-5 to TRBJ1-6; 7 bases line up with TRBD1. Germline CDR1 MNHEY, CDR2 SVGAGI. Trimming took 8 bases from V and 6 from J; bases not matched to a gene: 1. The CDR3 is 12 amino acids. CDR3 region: CASGTANSPLHF. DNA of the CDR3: TGTGCCAGCGGGACAGCTAATTCACCCCTCCACTTT.

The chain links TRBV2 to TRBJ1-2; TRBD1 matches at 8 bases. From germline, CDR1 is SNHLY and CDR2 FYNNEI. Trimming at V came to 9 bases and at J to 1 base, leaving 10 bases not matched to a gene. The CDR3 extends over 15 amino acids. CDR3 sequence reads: CASPHRGAVNYGYTF. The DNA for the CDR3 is TGTGCCAGTCCCCACAGGGGGGCGGTTAACTATGGCTACACCTTC.